Presented here are 14 T cell receptor beta chains from one specimen sequenced in a study of T cell responses to AZD1222 COVID-19 vaccine. Clones were read by immunoSEQ multiplex PCR, and TCRdb kept only the in-frame ones, dropping some. The sample has about 130,000 clones, 88% seen once. The source was peripheral blood, collected on day 0 of AZD1222 vaccination. The receptors come from an adult in good health.

V and J are TRBV18 and TRBJ1-1; tentative D call: TRBD1 (6 bases). Germline V lookup: CDR1 KGHSH, CDR2 LQKENI. The CDR3 runs to 14 residues. Trimming removed 2 bases at V and 2 bases at J, with 9 bases between. The CDR3 loop is CASSPSTGNTEAFF. Written as DNA, the CDR3 is TGTGCCAGCTCACCATCGACAGGAAACACTGAAGCTTTCTTT.

The chain uses TRBV29-1 and TRBJ2-3; D gene ambiguous. The CDR3 runs to 13 residues. Per the germline V gene, CDR1 is SQVTM and CDR2 is ANQGSEA. Trimming cost V 4 bases and J 0 bases, with 8 bases left between them. DNA for the CDR3: TGCAGCGTTGCCGGTCCGAGCACAGATACGCAGTATTTT. Protein sequence: CSVAGPSTDTQYF.

This clone was seen a handful of times. The chain is built from TRBV18 and TRBJ2-1, with 9 bases that match TRBD1. J gave up 10 bases and V 0 bases, and 16 bases lay outside the gene matches. Germline CDR1 and CDR2: KGHSH and LQKENI. The CDR3 contains 18 residues. The CDR3 protein is CASSPPRRDRDSVGEQFF. For the CDR3, the DNA is TGTGCCAGCTCACCACCAAGACGGGACAGGGACTCTGTCGGCGAGCAGTTCTTC.

The rearrangement links TRBV5-1 to TRBJ2-7; 9 bases map to TRBD2. The CDR3 has 15 residues. Germline values: CDR1 SGHRS, CDR2 YFSETQ. With 1 base clipped from V and 0 bases from J, the junction kept 2 bases outside the gene matches. The CDR3 nucleotides are TGCGCCAGCAGCTTGCTTAGCGGGAGCTCCTACGAGCAGTACTTC. Translation gives CASSLLSGSSYEQYF.

This clone was counted a single time. The V and J genes are TRBV6-2 or TRBV6-3 and TRBJ2-7; 8 bases match TRBD1. This CDR3 comprises 18 residues. V shed 6 bases and J 0 bases; nucleotides not matched to a gene: 16. CDR1 is MNHEY and CDR2 is SVGEGT in the germline V gene. CDR3 sequence reads: CASSHQGGRTGNSYEQYF. The CDR3 DNA follows: TGTGCCAGCAGCCACCAGGGGGGCAGGACAGGGAACTCCTACGAGCAGTACTTC.

This clone showed up just once. In DNA, the CDR3 is TGTGCCAGTAGCTCTGACCGAGACACTGAAGCTTTCTTT. Translation gives CASSSDRDTEAFF. The J gene is TRBJ1-1, the V gene TRBV19; D is unresolved. The CDR3 length is 13 residues. CDR1 and CDR2 from the germline V gene are LNHDA and SQIVND (reference sequence). V lost 6 bases, J lost 3 bases, and 11 bases lay in between. Drawing the rest from reference TRBV19 and TRBJ1-1, the complete variable domain is DGGITQSPKYLFRKEGQNVTLSCEQNLNHDAMYWYRQDPGQGLRLIYYSQIVNDFQKGDIAEGYSVSREKKESFPLTVTSAQKNPTAFYLCASSSDRDTEAFFGQGTRLTVV.

The chain recombines TRBV7-2 with TRBJ2-7; 8 bases agree with TRBD2. The length of the CDR3 is 15 residues. The germline V gene has CDR1 SGHTA and CDR2 FQGNSA. With 3 bases clipped from V and 0 bases from J, the junction kept 4 bases outside the gene matches. Written as DNA, the CDR3 is TGTGCCAGCAGCTTCGGGGGGGGCCACTCCTACGAGCAGTACTTC. Translated, it gives CASSFGGGHSYEQYF.

The rearrangement uses TRBV20-1 and TRBJ2-5; no definite D call. Trimming took off 3 bases at V and 5 bases at J, with 10 bases between the two ends. Germline V gene sequence: CDR1 DFQATT, CDR2 SNEGSKA (reference sequence). This CDR3 has 12 amino acids. CDR3 nucleotide sequence: TGCAGTGCTAGTCTTCTCGAGGAGACCCAGTACTTC. Amino acid sequence: CSASLLEETQYF.

The chain couples TRBV9 to TRBJ1-5, with 7 bases aligning to TRBD1. V shed 6 bases, J shed 2 bases, and the junction held 2 bases outside the gene matches. CDR1 and CDR2 from the germline V gene are SGDLS and YYNGEE. CDR3 size: 13 residues. The CDR3 DNA follows: TGTGCCAGCAACCAGGGGGGCAATCAGCCCCAGCATTTT. Translated, it gives CASNQGGNQPQHF.

This chain uses TRBV6-5 with TRBJ1-3; D ambiguous. The germline CDR1 and CDR2 sequences are MNHEY and SVGAGI. Trimming pared 2 bases from V and 3 bases from J, leaving 11 bases between. The CDR3 has 15 amino acids. CDR3 coding DNA: TGTGCCAGCAGTTACGAGGCACCTGGTGGAAACACCATATATTTT. Its translation: CASSYEAPGGNTIYF.

This sequence joins TRBV11-3 and TRBJ2-7; D is ambiguous. The V end lost 0 bases, the J end lost 3 bases, and 6 bases lay between the germline ends. There are 13 residues in the CDR3. Germline loops: CDR1 SGHNT, CDR2 YENEEA. The CDR3 DNA is TGTGCCAGCAGCTTAGATCCTAGCTACGAGCAGTACTTC. Translated, it gives CASSLDPSYEQYF.

The chain links TRBV18 to TRBJ2-7; tentative D call: TRBD1 (5 bases). Trimming removed 3 bases at V and 5 bases at J, with 14 bases between. The V gene's germline CDR1 is KGHSH and CDR2 LQKENI. This CDR3 spans 14 amino acids. The CDR3 sequence is CASSPPTTGNEQYF. Written as DNA, the CDR3 is TGTGCCAGCTCACCCCCTACTACAGGAAACGAGCAGTACTTC. Drawing the rest from reference TRBV18 and TRBJ2-7, the complete variable domain is NAGVMQNPRHLVRRRGQEARLRCSPMKGHSHVYWYRQLPEEGLKFMVYLQKENIIDESGMPKERFSAEFPKEGPSILRIQQVVRGDSAAYFCASSPPTTGNEQYFGPGTRLTVT.

V gene TRBV9 combines with J gene TRBJ2-5; perhaps D is TRBD1 or TRBD2 (5 bases each). This CDR3 region has 15 residues. Trimming took off 4 bases at V and 7 bases at J, with 20 bases between the two ends. Germline assignment: CDR1 SGDLS and CDR2 YYNGEE. The CDR3, as DNA: TGTGCCAGCAGCAACAGCCGACAGACTCGGGGGACCCAGTACTTC. This gives the protein CASSNSRQTRGTQYF.

A note on this clone: Sequence at one end of the junction differs from germline and may be a read error. The gene calls are TRBV7-9 and TRBJ1-2, with D possibly matching TRBD1 (6 bases). Looked up from germline, CDR1 is SEHNR and CDR2 is FQNEAQ (reference sequence). CDR3 length: 13 amino acids. In nucleotides, the CDR3 is TGTGCCAGCAGCCTCACAGGGTCTTATGACTACACCTTC. Its protein is CASSLTGSYDYTF.